The 32 T cell receptor beta chains given below trace back to one sample, sequenced in a study of vaccination effects on CD4 cells after COVID-19. These receptors' targets are unknown. Repertoires were generated with immunoSEQ multiplex PCR, while TCRdb's copy carries only in-frame clones and drops some. Counted here are 20,000 to 30,000 clones, 65% to 80% occurring once; the ten biggest clones make up around a tenth. Antigen-specific CD4+ T cells were first expanded with viral peptide pools by the ViraFEST assay and only then sequenced. Following culture for approximately 11 days, CD4+ T cells were isolated. None of the vaccinated had previously contracted SARS-CoV-2, and their nucleocapsid antibodies tested negative. Specimen: CD4+ T cells from PBMCs cultured with HCoV-NL63 spike peptides, collected before COVID-19 vaccination. These TCRs come from a human donor who received a COVID-19 vaccine.

This clone has just a few counts. The chain carries TRBV7-6 and TRBJ2-7; TRBD2 matches at 10 bases. The CDR3 consists of 15 residues. V dropped 2 bases and J dropped 4; count of bases not matched to a gene: 5. The germline V gene encodes CDR1 SGHVS and CDR2 FNYEAQ. CDR3 residues: CASSLRASGGYEQYF. The CDR3 region has the DNA TGTGCCAGCAGCTTAAGAGCTAGCGGGGGTTACGAGCAGTACTTC. The complete variable domain, with remaining parts taken from reference TRBV7-6 and TRBJ2-7, reads GAGVSQSPRYKVTKRGQDVALRCDPISGHVSLYWYRQALGQGPEFLTYFNYEAQQDKSGLPNDRFSAERPEGSISTLTIQRTEQRDSAMYRCASSLRASGGYEQYFGPGTRLTVT.

V gene TRBV5-6 combines with J gene TRBJ1-1; D is uncertain. The CDR3 is 15 residues long. V was shortened by 3 bases and J by 5 bases, with 17 bases between the two germline ends. Per germline, CDR1 SGHDT and CDR2 YYEEEE. CDR3 residues: CASSSPVKWETEAFF. CDR3 coding DNA: TGTGCCAGCAGCTCCCCGGTAAAGTGGGAGACTGAAGCTTTCTTT.

The V gene is TRBV3-1 (or the pseudogene TRBV3-2), the J gene TRBJ2-5; 13 bases align to TRBD2. The CDR3 has 16 amino acids. Germline-derived CDR1 and CDR2 are LGHDT and YNNKEL (reference sequence). J was trimmed by 7 bases and V by 5 bases; bases with no gene match: 10. CDR3 protein: CASSKTSGRPGGTQYF. DNA of the CDR3: TGTGCCAGCAGCAAGACTAGCGGGAGGCCCGGTGGGACCCAGTACTTC.

V is TRBV7-8 and J is TRBJ2-3; TRBD2 is a possible D gene (5 bases). Germline loops: CDR1 SGHVS, CDR2 FQNEAQ. Trimming cost V 4 bases and J 3 bases, with 11 bases left between them. The CDR3 spans 14 residues. The CDR3 loop is CASSSLRGTDTQYF. CDR3 nucleotides: TGTGCCAGCAGCTCCCTACGGGGTACAGATACGCAGTATTTT.

The chain uses TRBV12-5 and TRBJ1-3; TRBD1 agrees at 9 bases. V dropped 5 bases and J dropped 3; count of bases not matched to a gene: 14. CDR1 is LGHNT, CDR2 FRNRAP, per germline. The CDR3 spans 18 residues. The CDR3 coding sequence is TGTGCTAGTGGTCCACCCATAAAGACAGGGGGGAATGGAAACACCATATATTTT. It specifies CASGPPIKTGGNGNTIYF.

The J gene is TRBJ1-2, the V gene TRBV27; D is possibly TRBD1 (6 bases). Between the trimmed V and J ends, which lost 1 base and 4 bases, there was a span of 13 bases. There are 15 residues in the CDR3. CDR1 is MNHEY and CDR2 is SMNVEV in the germline V gene (reference sequence). CDR3 region: CASSLLGGGSYGYTF. CDR3 nucleotides: TGTGCCAGCAGTTTATTGGGGGGCGGTAGCTATGGCTACACCTTC.

This clone was seen once. This chain links TRBV4-1 with TRBJ2-1; D may be TRBD2 (5 bases). The V end lost 4 bases, the J end lost 2 bases, and 18 bases lay between the germline ends. This CDR3 is built from 17 residues. Germline V CDR1 and CDR2: MGHRA, YSYEKL. CDR3 amino acids: CASSLRGSPQPYNEQFF. For the CDR3, the DNA is TGCGCCAGCAGCCTCCGGGGAAGTCCCCAGCCCTACAATGAGCAGTTCTTC.

The chain recombines TRBV5-1 with TRBJ1-2; a possible D gene is TRBD1 (6 bases). CDR1 is SGHRS, CDR2 YFSETQ, per germline. This CDR3 spans 14 amino acids. Trimming left V 0 bases short and J 4 bases short, with 10 bases between. The DNA for the CDR3 is TGCGCCAGCAGCTTGGAGGGGGACACCTATGGCTACACCTTC. Translation: CASSLEGDTYGYTF.

The chain combines TRBV5-6 with TRBJ1-3, with no clear D. The germline V and J ends were trimmed by 2 bases and 0 bases, with 6 bases remaining between them. The CDR3 totals 14 residues. CDR1 and CDR2 (germline): SGHDT, YYEEEE. CDR3 bases: TGTGCCAGCAGCTTCTGGAACTCTGGAAACACCATATATTTT. This gives the protein CASSFWNSGNTIYF.

V usage is TRBV2 and J usage is TRBJ2-1; 7 bases agree with TRBD2. With 2 bases clipped from V and 7 bases from J, the junction kept 14 bases outside the gene matches. This CDR3 has 17 amino acids. The germline gives CDR1 SNHLY, CDR2 FYNNEI. The CDR3 sequence: CASSEINWEGMGNEQFF. The CDR3, as DNA: TGTGCCAGCAGTGAAATCAATTGGGAGGGGATGGGGAATGAGCAGTTCTTC. The full variable domain, in which reference TRBV2 and TRBJ2-1 provide the parts outside the CDR3, is EPEVTQTPSHQVTQMGQEVILRCVPISNHLYFYWYRQILGQKVEFLVSFYNNEISEKSEIFDDQFSVERPDGSNFTLKIRSTKLEDSAMYFCASSEINWEGMGNEQFFGPGTRLTVL.

V gene TRBV7-9 combines with J gene TRBJ1-1, with 7 bases fitting TRBD1. The CDR3 spans 14 residues. Germline assignment: CDR1 SEHNR and CDR2 FQNEAQ (reference sequence). The J segment lost 2 bases and the V segment lost 0 bases, leaving 0 bases of the junction unmatched. DNA for the CDR3: TGTGCCAGCAGCTTAGCAGGGGGCAACACTGAAGCTTTCTTT. This encodes CASSLAGGNTEAFF.

CDR3 protein: CASSRGEVDTQYF. The CDR3 DNA reads TGTGCCAGCAGTAGGGGGGAGGTAGATACGCAGTATTTT. The chain has TRBV12-3 or TRBV12-4 and TRBJ2-3; either TRBD1 or TRBD2 may supply D (6 bases each). The CDR3 extends over 13 amino acids. V was trimmed by 5 bases and J by 5 bases, leaving 11 bases between them.

This sequence joins TRBV3-1 (or the pseudogene TRBV3-2) and TRBJ1-1; D remains ambiguous. CDR3 length equals 13 residues. The V end lost 1 base, the J end lost 6 bases, and 9 bases lay between the germline ends. Per germline, CDR1 LGHDT and CDR2 YNNKEL (reference sequence). The CDR3 sequence is CASSQGIKSEAFF. DNA for the CDR3: TGTGCCAGCAGCCAAGGGATAAAATCTGAAGCTTTCTTT.

The DNA of the CDR3 is TGTGCCAGCAGTACATCCCCGGGGGAAGCTAACTATGGCTACACCTTC. This gives the protein CASSTSPGEANYGYTF. V and J are TRBV27 and TRBJ1-2; D may be TRBD1 (5 bases). V was clipped by 5 bases and J by 0 bases, with 16 bases between them. The germline V gene encodes CDR1 MNHEY and CDR2 SMNVEV (reference sequence). The CDR3 sequence is 16 residues long.

This clone was seen only a few times. The chain uses TRBV4-1 and TRBJ1-5; TRBD1 might be the D (6 bases). The V and J ends lost 1 base and 2 bases respectively, with 18 bases between them. The germline V gene encodes CDR1 MGHRA and CDR2 YSYEKL. CDR3 length: 18 residues. CDR3 residues: CASSQASRGGSRNQPQHF. The CDR3 coding sequence is TGCGCCAGCAGCCAAGCCTCCAGGGGCGGCTCTCGCAATCAGCCCCAGCATTTT.

The chain is built from TRBV5-1 and TRBJ1-1; TRBD1 matches at 10 bases. The V gene end was trimmed by 2 bases and the J gene end by 7 bases; junction bases not matched to a gene: 8. Germline V gene data show CDR1 as SGHRS and CDR2 as YFSETQ. The CDR3 length is 15 residues. The CDR3 loop is CASSFGDRGLFEAFF. CDR3 in DNA: TGCGCCAGCAGCTTTGGAGACAGGGGGCTTTTTGAAGCTTTCTTT.

The genes are TRBV4-1 and TRBJ1-1, with a possible D match to TRBD1 (5 bases). The germline V gene encodes CDR1 MGHRA and CDR2 YSYEKL. V was clipped by 1 base and J by 0 bases, with 21 bases between them. The CDR3 has 19 residues. CDR3 coding DNA: TGCGCCAGCAGCCAAGGAAGGGGACGGAAAAACTACATGAACACTGAAGCTTTCTTT. Translating gives CASSQGRGRKNYMNTEAFF.

DNA for the CDR3: TGTGCCAGCTCACCACCGTCACAGAGCTCCTACGAGCAGTACTTC. It specifies CASSPPSQSSYEQYF. This chain links TRBV18 with TRBJ2-7; D ambiguous. The CDR3 runs to 15 residues. CDR1 KGHSH and CDR2 LQKENI come from the germline V gene. V gave up 0 bases and J gave up 0 bases, with 9 bases separating them.

The rearrangement links TRBV4-1 to TRBJ2-7; 7 bases fit TRBD1. V trimming: 1 base; J trimming: 0 bases; junction bases outside the gene matches: 6. The germline gives CDR1 MGHRA, CDR2 YSYEKL. This CDR3 region has 16 residues. CDR3 nucleotides: TGCGCCAGCAGCCAAGGCATCAGGGACAGCTCCTACGAGCAGTACTTC. The encoded protein is CASSQGIRDSSYEQYF.

This clone turned up a few times. The chain is built from TRBV19 and TRBJ2-2; 9 bases agree with TRBD1. The germline CDR1 and CDR2 sequences are LNHDA and SQIVND (reference sequence). The CDR3 is 14 amino acids. V shed 7 bases and J 7 bases; nucleotides not matched to a gene: 7. CDR3 sequence reads: CASNPGQGNGELFF. The CDR3 coding sequence is TGTGCCAGTAATCCGGGACAGGGTAACGGGGAGCTGTTTTTT.

This chain connects TRBV19 to TRBJ1-2, with 7 bases matching TRBD1. Germline lookup yields CDR1 LNHDA and CDR2 SQIVND (reference sequence). The ends lost 7 bases at V and 2 bases at J; junction bases unmatched: 13. The CDR3 is 16 amino acids. The CDR3 here is CASTVRGGIWNYGYTF. CDR3 sequence (DNA): TGTGCCAGTACGGTACGAGGGGGCATATGGAACTATGGCTACACCTTC. Full variable domain (missing parts from reference TRBV19 and TRBJ1-2): DGGITQSPKYLFRKEGQNVTLSCEQNLNHDAMYWYRQDPGQGLRLIYYSQIVNDFQKGDIAEGYSVSREKKESFPLTVTSAQKNPTAFYLCASTVRGGIWNYGYTFGSGTRLTVV.

The chain couples TRBV29-1 to TRBJ1-1; D might be TRBD1 (6 bases). The CDR3 is 13 residues long. Germline V gene lookup returns CDR1 SQVTM and CDR2 ANQGSEA. V lost 5 bases and J lost 0, with 10 bases in between. The CDR3 here is CSVSDSMNTEAFF. Here the CDR3 DNA reads TGCAGCGTTTCGGACAGTATGAACACTGAAGCTTTCTTT.

CDR3 loop: CASSLEINTEAFF. CDR3 coding DNA: TGCGCCAGCAGCTTGGAGATCAACACTGAAGCTTTCTTT. The rearrangement uses TRBV5-1 and TRBJ1-1, with unresolved D. Germline V gene lookup returns CDR1 SGHRS and CDR2 YFSETQ. V was clipped by 0 bases and J by 2 bases, with 5 bases between them. The CDR3 is 13 residues long.

The rearrangement joins TRBV30 to TRBJ1-2; D is possibly TRBD1 (5 bases). The CDR3 runs to 12 residues. The germline gives CDR1 GTSNPN, CDR2 SVGIG (reference sequence). The V and J ends lost 3 bases and 7 bases respectively, with 12 bases between them. The CDR3 DNA is TGTGCCTGGAGGGCGCTGGGGGTTGGCTACACCTTC. This sequence encodes CAWRALGVGYTF.

The genes are TRBV7-6 and TRBJ2-1, with 7 bases aligning to TRBD1. Germline values: CDR1 SGHVS, CDR2 FNYEAQ. With V trimmed by 0 bases and J by 5 bases, 7 bases remained unmatched. CDR3 length: 16 residues. CDR3 sequence (DNA): TGTGCCAGCAGCTTAGCGCAAGGGGGCCCCCACAATGAGCAGTTCTTC. It yields the protein CASSLAQGGPHNEQFF.

The chain joins TRBV6-4 to TRBJ1-2; the D gene is possibly TRBD1 (5 bases). Trimming pared 5 bases from V and 4 bases from J, leaving 14 bases between. This CDR3 contains 14 residues. Germline CDR1 reads MRHNA; CDR2 reads SNTAGT. This chain's CDR3 is CASSPTPGVYGYTF. The DNA of the CDR3 is TGTGCCAGCAGTCCTACCCCGGGGGTCTATGGCTACACCTTC.

The rearrangement joins TRBV25-1 to TRBJ1-1, with D perhaps TRBD1 (5 bases). Trimming took off 0 bases at V and 1 base at J, with 6 bases between the two ends. This CDR3 region has 14 residues. Germline CDR1 is MGHDK and CDR2 is SYGVNS. CDR3 nucleotides: TGTGCCAGCAGTGAATATGGGGCGAACACTGAAGCTTTCTTT. Translated, it gives CASSEYGANTEAFF.

The CDR3 DNA follows: TGTGCCAGCAGCTTGGGCAGCGGCAGCTCCTACAATGAGCAGTTCTTC. Its translation is CASSLGSGSSYNEQFF. This chain connects TRBV5-4 to TRBJ2-1, with D perhaps matching TRBD2 (5 bases). Trimming left V 0 bases short and J 0 bases short, with 10 bases between. The CDR3 length is 16 residues. CDR1 and CDR2 (germline): SGHNT, YYREEE (reference sequence).

This chain joins TRBV2 and TRBJ2-2, with D tentatively TRBD1 (6 bases). Between the trimmed V and J ends, which lost 8 bases and 4 bases, there was a span of 14 bases. This CDR3 spans 14 amino acids. Germline V gene data show CDR1 as SNHLY and CDR2 as FYNNEI. The CDR3, as DNA: TGTGCCAGCTCATGGGACACAACCACCGGGGAGCTGTTTTTT. Amino acids: CASSWDTTTGELFF.

The rearrangement links TRBV19 to TRBJ2-6; no clear D gene. Germline assignment: CDR1 LNHDA and CDR2 SQIVND (reference sequence). Trimming shortened V by 7 bases and J by 1 base, and 8 bases separated the two germline ends. The CDR3 extends over 14 amino acids. The CDR3 loop reads CASIGTSGANVLTF. CDR3 DNA sequence: TGTGCCAGTATTGGAACATCTGGGGCCAACGTCCTGACTTTC.

This clone was recorded once. The chain carries TRBV6-5 and TRBJ2-2, with D uncertain. V was cut by 9 bases and J by 0 bases, with 11 bases left in between. CDR3 length equals 14 residues. CDR1 MNHEY and CDR2 SVGAGI come from the germline V gene. The CDR3 DNA sequence: TGTGCCAGTTCCGCAGTAGCGAACACCGGGGAGCTGTTTTTT. Protein sequence: CASSAVANTGELFF.

The chain's CDR3 is CASSSVAGGFDTQYF. DNA for the CDR3: TGTGCCAGCAGTTCAGTAGCGGGAGGGTTTGATACGCAGTATTTT. The chain carries TRBV6-5 and TRBJ2-3; 11 bases are a match to TRBD2. The length of the CDR3 is 15 residues. CDR1 MNHEY and CDR2 SVGAGI come from the germline V gene. Trimming at V came to 4 bases and at J to 6 bases, leaving 6 bases not matched to a gene.